Shown below are 23 T cell receptor beta chains from a single sample sequenced in a study of CD4 T cells in relation to SARS-CoV-2 and coronaviruses. Sequencing used immunoSEQ multiplex PCR; TCRdb keeps in-frame clones, though not all of them. The table shows roughly 71,000 clones, with over 70% occurring only once. Unexposed donor CD4+ T cells date from about 2011-2018, before the COVID-19 pandemic. What was sequenced was memory CD4+ T cells from PBMCs. Receptor source: a human donor in good health.

The chain uses TRBV7-3 and TRBJ2-1, with TRBD2 matching over 16 bases. The V segment lost 6 bases and the J segment 8 bases; nucleotides outside the gene matches: 4. The germline V gene encodes CDR1 SGHTA and CDR2 FQGTGA. CDR3 length equals 15 residues. The CDR3, as DNA: TGTGCCAGCAGTACGGGGACTAGCGGGGGGGATGAGCAGTTCTTC. It specifies CASSTGTSGGDEQFF.

In its sample, this clone was seen a few times. CDR3 nucleotides: TGTGCCAGCAGCCCGGCCGGAGGACAGCCCCAGCATTTT. This codes for CASSPAGGQPQHF. The chain has TRBV3-1 (or the pseudogene TRBV3-2) and TRBJ1-5, with no clear D. The CDR3 covers 13 residues. Germline V gene sequence: CDR1 LGHDT, CDR2 YNNKEL (reference sequence). V dropped 4 bases and J dropped 7 bases, with 11 bases sitting between them.

This chain joins TRBV30 and TRBJ1-1; 7 bases are a match to TRBD1. This CDR3 region has 14 residues. V trimming: 3 bases; J trimming: 3 bases; junction bases outside the gene matches: 7. Germline V gene lookup returns CDR1 GTSNPN and CDR2 SVGIG (reference sequence). In nucleotides, the CDR3 is TGTGCCTGGAGCAAAGGGAGGGGGCACACTGAAGCTTTCTTT. Encoded protein: CAWSKGRGHTEAFF.

The rearrangement links TRBV2 to TRBJ2-5; no definite D call. This CDR3 comprises 13 residues. V shed 7 bases and J shed 1 base, with 10 bases lying between them. CDR1 is SNHLY and CDR2 is FYNNEI in the germline V gene. The CDR3 is CASNEESQETQYF. The CDR3 region has the DNA TGTGCCAGCAACGAGGAAAGCCAAGAGACCCAGTACTTC.

The chain joins TRBV18 to TRBJ1-4, with D unresolved. Germline V lookup: CDR1 KGHSH, CDR2 LQKENI. V lost 5 bases, J lost 0 bases, and 10 bases lay in between. There are 15 residues in the CDR3. The CDR3 is CASSWKIATNEKLFF. The CDR3 DNA follows: TGTGCCAGCTCATGGAAGATTGCAACTAATGAAAAACTGTTTTTT. Filled out from reference TRBV18 and TRBJ1-4, the complete variable domain reads NAGVMQNPRHLVRRRGQEARLRCSPMKGHSHVYWYRQLPEEGLKFMVYLQKENIIDESGMPKERFSAEFPKEGPSILRIQQVVRGDSAAYFCASSWKIATNEKLFFGSGTQLSVL.

The chain has TRBV11-1 and TRBJ1-5; D is uncertain. The germline V gene encodes CDR1 SGHAT and CDR2 FQDESV (reference sequence). Trimming cost V 3 bases and J 0 bases, with 3 bases left between them. This CDR3 has 13 residues. CDR3 amino acids: CASSLGSNQPQHF. For the CDR3, the DNA is TGTGCCAGCAGCTTGGGTAGCAATCAGCCCCAGCATTTT.

The chain joins TRBV6-5 to TRBJ2-7; tentative D call: TRBD1 (6 bases). V was trimmed by 10 bases and J by 7 bases, leaving 20 bases between them. Germline V gene data show CDR1 as MNHEY and CDR2 as SVGAGI. The CDR3 loop spans 13 amino acids. The DNA for the CDR3 is TGTGCCACGACCTCGGCAGGGGCCGGAGAGCAGTACTTC. Protein sequence: CATTSAGAGEQYF.

The chain recombines TRBV5-1 with TRBJ1-1; a weak D match, TRBD1 (5 bases). Germline V gives CDR1 SGHRS, CDR2 YFSETQ. The CDR3 length is 14 residues. V was trimmed by 0 bases and J by 4 bases, leaving 10 bases between them. As DNA, the CDR3 is TGCGCCAGCAGCTTGGGGGGCGTCGGCACTGAAGCTTTCTTT. Encoded protein: CASSLGGVGTEAFF.

This clone was seen a single time. V gene TRBV7-9 combines with J gene TRBJ2-3; 7 bases agree with TRBD1. V lost 0 bases, J lost 6 bases, and 6 bases stayed unmatched. The CDR3 has 15 residues. Germline V gene sequence: CDR1 SEHNR, CDR2 FQNEAQ (reference sequence). The CDR3: CASSLARTGADTQYF. The CDR3 bases are TGTGCCAGCAGCTTAGCCAGGACAGGAGCTGATACGCAGTATTTT.

The chain has TRBV30 and TRBJ2-5; 10 bases are shared with TRBD2. The CDR3 length is 16 residues. The V and J ends lost 0 bases and 1 base, in that order; junction bases with no gene match: 5. Germline lookup yields CDR1 GTSNPN and CDR2 SVGIG (reference sequence). CDR3 protein: CAWSVPTSGRQETQYF. The CDR3 nucleotides read TGTGCCTGGAGTGTACCGACTAGCGGGCGCCAAGAGACCCAGTACTTC.

This chain joins TRBV5-8 and TRBJ2-3; 7 bases match TRBD2. The CDR3 sequence is 15 residues long. In germline, CDR1 is SGHTS, CDR2 YDEGEE. J gave up 0 bases and V 4 bases, and 5 bases lay outside the gene matches. CDR3 amino acids: CASSPGGSSTDTQYF. The DNA of the CDR3 is TGTGCCAGCAGCCCGGGCGGGAGCAGCACAGATACGCAGTATTTT. The variable domain in full, with the rest retrieved from reference TRBV5-8 and TRBJ2-3, is EAGVTQSPTHLIKTRGQQATLRCSPISGHTSVYWYQQALGLGLQFLLWYDEGEERNRGNFPPRFSGRQFPNYSSELNVNALELEDSALYLCASSPGGSSTDTQYFGPGTRLTVL.

This clone was counted a few times. The CDR3 region is CASSPTGGGGNQPQHF. CDR3 bases: TGTGCCAGCTCACCAACAGGGGGGGGAGGCAATCAGCCCCAGCATTTT. V is TRBV18 and J is TRBJ1-5; 8 positions agree with TRBD1. The trim removed 2 bases at V and 2 bases at J, leaving 5 bases unmatched. Germline lookup yields CDR1 KGHSH and CDR2 LQKENI. This CDR3 has 16 residues.

The CDR3 DNA is TGTGCCAGCAGCCAAGTCTACGAGCAGTACTTC. Translated, it gives CASSQVYEQYF. The V and J genes are TRBV3-1 (or the pseudogene TRBV3-2) and TRBJ2-7, with D uncertain. Germline V gene data show CDR1 as LGHDT and CDR2 as YNNKEL (reference sequence). The V and J ends lost 1 base and 3 bases respectively, with 1 base between them. The CDR3 contains 11 residues.

The sample holds one count of this clone. CDR3: CAWSVRFRGAYNEQFF. The DNA for the CDR3 is TGTGCCTGGAGTGTACGTTTCCGCGGCGCCTACAATGAGCAGTTCTTC. V and J are TRBV30 and TRBJ2-1, with D unresolved. V was clipped by 0 bases and J by 2 bases, with 14 bases between them. Per germline, CDR1 GTSNPN and CDR2 SVGIG (reference sequence). There are 16 residues in the CDR3.

The rearrangement uses TRBV30 and TRBJ1-1; maybe TRBD1 (6 bases). Between the trimmed V and J ends, which lost 2 bases and 4 bases, there was a span of 8 bases. CDR1 and CDR2 from the germline V gene are GTSNPN and SVGIG (reference sequence). The CDR3 extends over 12 amino acids. In DNA, the CDR3 is TGTGCCTGGAGTCTAGGGGGCACTGAAGCTTTCTTT. This codes for CAWSLGGTEAFF.

The rearrangement links TRBV19 to TRBJ2-3, with a tentative D call TRBD2 (5 bases). This CDR3 contains 16 residues. V was clipped by 6 bases and J by 4 bases, with 20 bases between them. CDR1 is LNHDA and CDR2 is SQIVND in the germline V gene (reference sequence). CDR3 loop: CASRPIGLLGPDTQYF. The DNA for the CDR3 is TGTGCCAGTAGACCAATTGGACTCCTAGGGCCAGATACGCAGTATTTT. The variable domain in full, with the rest retrieved from reference TRBV19 and TRBJ2-3, is DGGITQSPKYLFRKEGQNVTLSCEQNLNHDAMYWYRQDPGQGLRLIYYSQIVNDFQKGDIAEGYSVSREKKESFPLTVTSAQKNPTAFYLCASRPIGLLGPDTQYFGPGTRLTVL.

The table lists this clone with a few counts. This chain joins TRBV19 and TRBJ1-2; D uncertain. The V gene's germline CDR1 is LNHDA and CDR2 SQIVND (reference sequence). There are 13 residues in the CDR3. V lost 6 bases, J lost 7 bases, and 15 bases lay in between. CDR3 sequence reads: CASRIHGQVGYTF. In DNA, the CDR3 is TGTGCCAGTAGGATCCACGGGCAGGTTGGCTACACCTTC.

The genes are TRBV6-6 and TRBJ1-1; D unresolved. Germline V lookup: CDR1 MNHNY, CDR2 SVGAGI (reference sequence). The CDR3 is made up of 16 amino acids. Trimming took 0 bases from V and 0 from J, leaving 11 bases between them. This chain's CDR3 is CASSYSAPPLNTEAFF. In DNA form, the CDR3 reads TGTGCCAGCAGTTACTCCGCACCCCCGTTGAACACTGAAGCTTTCTTT.

The chain couples TRBV28 to TRBJ2-7, with 8 nucleotides matching TRBD1. This CDR3 has 16 residues. The trim removed 3 bases at V and 0 bases at J, leaving 7 bases unmatched. Germline CDR1 reads MDHEN; CDR2 reads SYDVKM. The CDR3 region is CASSFREGTGSYEQYF. DNA for the CDR3: TGTGCCAGCAGTTTTAGGGAAGGGACAGGCTCCTACGAGCAGTACTTC.

This chain joins TRBV10-3 and TRBJ2-4; D remains ambiguous. This CDR3 is built from 13 residues. V lost 3 bases to trimming and J lost 0 bases, with 3 bases between them. The V gene's germline CDR1 is ENHRY and CDR2 SYGVKD. The CDR3 DNA follows: TGTGCCATCAGTGACTTAGCCAAAAACATTCAGTACTTC. Its protein is CAISDLAKNIQYF.

The chain combines TRBV2 with TRBJ1-1, with D unresolved. The CDR3 has 13 residues. V shed 2 bases and J shed 1 base, with 5 bases lying between them. Germline values: CDR1 SNHLY, CDR2 FYNNEI. Here the CDR3 reads CASSETENTEAFF. Written as DNA, the CDR3 is TGTGCCAGCAGTGAAACGGAGAACACTGAAGCTTTCTTT.

A single count supports this clone. This chain connects TRBV9 to TRBJ2-5; tentative D call: TRBD1 (5 bases). Per the germline V gene, CDR1 is SGDLS and CDR2 is YYNGEE. Trimming shortened V by 4 bases and J by 5 bases, and 9 bases separated the two germline ends. The CDR3 is made up of 12 amino acids. DNA for the CDR3: TGTGCCAGCAGCCCAGGGCTGGAGACCCAGTACTTC. Protein sequence: CASSPGLETQYF.

The CDR3 sequence: CASSDSRDLGVETQYF. DNA of the CDR3: TGTGCCAGCAGTGACTCCAGGGATCTCGGGGTAGAGACCCAGTACTTC. V is TRBV6-4 and J is TRBJ2-5; the D gene could be TRBD1 or TRBD2 (5 bases each). Germline CDR1 is MRHNA and CDR2 is SNTAGT. CDR3 length equals 16 residues. The V end was cut by 0 bases, the J end by 4 bases, with 15 bases between.